The next 7 T cell receptor beta chains were all read from a single sample in a study of T cell changes during pregnancy in multiple sclerosis. The assay was immunoSEQ multiplex PCR, and TCRdb's table has in-frame clones only and misses some. The sample carries tens of thousands of clones, roughly 92% recorded once. The source material was CD4+ T cells from peripheral blood mononuclear cells, sampled in the first trimester of pregnancy. The receptors were gathered from a female donor with multiple sclerosis, enrolled in a pregnancy study.

V usage is TRBV2 and J usage is TRBJ2-5; TRBD1 agrees at 8 bases. CDR1 SNHLY and CDR2 FYNNEI come from the germline V gene. J lost 0 bases, V lost 8 bases, and 5 bases had no gene match. The length of the CDR3 is 14 residues. CDR3 region: CASRGTGNQETQYF. CDR3 in DNA: TGTGCCAGCCGGGGGACAGGAAACCAAGAGACCCAGTACTTC.

This clone was recorded once. The rearrangement links TRBV19 to TRBJ2-1; 9 bases map to TRBD2. This CDR3 has 15 residues. Unmatched junction bases numbered 9, after V lost 3 bases and J lost 9 bases. Germline assignment: CDR1 LNHDA and CDR2 SQIVND (reference sequence). The CDR3 loop is CASSIFAGGPSEQFF. Here the CDR3 DNA reads TGTGCCAGTAGTATTTTTGCGGGAGGGCCGAGTGAGCAGTTCTTC. Full variable domain (missing parts from reference TRBV19 and TRBJ2-1): DGGITQSPKYLFRKEGQNVTLSCEQNLNHDAMYWYRQDPGQGLRLIYYSQIVNDFQKGDIAEGYSVSREKKESFPLTVTSAQKNPTAFYLCASSIFAGGPSEQFFGPGTRLTVL.

This chain joins TRBV28 and TRBJ1-4; perhaps TRBD1 as D (6 bases). Germline CDR1 MDHEN, CDR2 SYDVKM. This CDR3 comprises 17 residues. V was pared by 5 bases and J by 3 bases, with 19 bases between. The CDR3 DNA reads as TGTGCCAGCAGTGCTACGACAGGACGAATGGCTAATGAAAAACTGTTTTTT. It is translated as CASSATTGRMANEKLFF.

The chain uses TRBV6-5 and TRBJ2-3; TRBD1 might be the D (5 bases). V lost 4 bases, J lost 2 bases, and 10 bases lay in between. CDR3 length: 14 residues. Looked up from germline, CDR1 is MNHEY and CDR2 is SVGAGI. The CDR3 sequence: CASSSRQITDTQYF. CDR3 bases: TGTGCCAGCAGTTCCAGACAGATCACAGATACGCAGTATTTT.

This chain links TRBV27 with TRBJ2-5; D not certain. This CDR3 spans 17 amino acids. Germline CDR1 is MNHEY and CDR2 is SMNVEV (reference sequence). Trimming cost V 1 base and J 7 bases, with 22 bases left between them. This CDR3 reads CASSLFAKPTVGGTQYF. DNA of the CDR3: TGTGCCAGCAGTTTATTTGCCAAACCCACGGTTGGTGGGACCCAGTACTTC.

The rearrangement joins TRBV10-3 to TRBJ1-3; D perhaps matches TRBD1 (5 bases). V was cut by 3 bases and J by 1 base, with 10 bases left in between. CDR1 and CDR2 from the germline V gene are ENHRY and SYGVKD. There are 15 residues in the CDR3. CDR3 in amino acids: CAISDRALSGNTIYF. Here the CDR3 DNA reads TGTGCCATCAGTGACAGGGCCCTTTCTGGAAACACCATATATTTT.

The genes are TRBV29-1 and TRBJ2-3; TRBD1 matches at 7 bases. Germline values: CDR1 SQVTM, CDR2 ANQGSEA. The V and J ends lost 6 bases and 4 bases, in that order; junction bases with no gene match: 7. This CDR3 has 13 amino acids. The CDR3 reads CSVSTGAADTQYF. In DNA, the CDR3 is TGCAGCGTCTCAACAGGGGCGGCAGATACGCAGTATTTT.